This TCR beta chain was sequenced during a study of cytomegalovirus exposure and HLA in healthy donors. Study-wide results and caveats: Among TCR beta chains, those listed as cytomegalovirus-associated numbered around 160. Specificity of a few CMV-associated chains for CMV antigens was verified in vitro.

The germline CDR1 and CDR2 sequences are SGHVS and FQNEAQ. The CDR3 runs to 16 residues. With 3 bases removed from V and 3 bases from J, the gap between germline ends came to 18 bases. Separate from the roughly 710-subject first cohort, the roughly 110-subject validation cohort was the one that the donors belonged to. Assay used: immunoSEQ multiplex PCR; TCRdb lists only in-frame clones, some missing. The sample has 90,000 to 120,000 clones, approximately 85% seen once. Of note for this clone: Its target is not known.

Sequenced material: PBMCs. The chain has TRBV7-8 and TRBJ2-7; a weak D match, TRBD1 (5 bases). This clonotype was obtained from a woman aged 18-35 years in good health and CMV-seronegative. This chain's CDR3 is CASSLTLEQEFYEQYF. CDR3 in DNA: TGTGCCAGCAGCTTGACTCTTGAACAGGAGTTCTACGAGCAGTACTTC.